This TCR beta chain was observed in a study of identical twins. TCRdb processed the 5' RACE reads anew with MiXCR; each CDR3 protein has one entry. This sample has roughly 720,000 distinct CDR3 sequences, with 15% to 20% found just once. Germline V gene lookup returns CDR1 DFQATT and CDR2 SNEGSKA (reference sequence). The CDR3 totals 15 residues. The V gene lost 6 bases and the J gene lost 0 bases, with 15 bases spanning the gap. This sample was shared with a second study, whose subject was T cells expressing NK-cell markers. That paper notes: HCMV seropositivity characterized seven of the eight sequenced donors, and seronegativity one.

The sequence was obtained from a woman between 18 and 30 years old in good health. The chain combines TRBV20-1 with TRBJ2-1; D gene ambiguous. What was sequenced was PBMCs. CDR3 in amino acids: CSARNRWSSYNEQFF. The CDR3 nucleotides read TGCAGTGCCAGAAACCGGTGGAGCTCCTACAATGAGCAGTTCTTC.